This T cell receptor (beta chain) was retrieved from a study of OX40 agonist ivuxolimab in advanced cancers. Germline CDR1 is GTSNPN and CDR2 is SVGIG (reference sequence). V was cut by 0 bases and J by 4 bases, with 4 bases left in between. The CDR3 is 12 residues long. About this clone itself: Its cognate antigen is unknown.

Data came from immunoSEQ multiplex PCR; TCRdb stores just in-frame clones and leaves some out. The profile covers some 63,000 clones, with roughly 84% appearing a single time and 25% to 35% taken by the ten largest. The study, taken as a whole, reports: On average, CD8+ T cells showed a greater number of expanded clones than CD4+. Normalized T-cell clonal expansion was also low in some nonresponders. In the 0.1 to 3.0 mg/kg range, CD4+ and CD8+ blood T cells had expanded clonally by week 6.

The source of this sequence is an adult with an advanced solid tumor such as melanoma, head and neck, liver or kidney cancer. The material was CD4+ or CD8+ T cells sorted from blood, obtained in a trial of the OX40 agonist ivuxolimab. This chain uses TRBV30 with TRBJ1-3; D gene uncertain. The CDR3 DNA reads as TGTGCCTGGAGTGTACGAGGAAACACCATATATTTT. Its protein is CAWSVRGNTIYF.